Listed here are 10 T cell receptor beta chains from one sample, sequenced in a study of T cells after yellow fever vaccination. MiXCR, run by TCRdb on the 5' RACE reads, gives a single entry per CDR3 protein. The table shows around 610,000 distinct CDR3 sequences, with less than 15% occurring only once. Sequences were derived from PBMCs, sampled on the day of the yellow fever booster vaccination. The receptors derive from a man younger than 45 who received the YFV17D yellow fever vaccine.

The chain has TRBV7-8 and TRBJ2-2, with D uncertain. V lost 3 bases, J lost 7 bases, and 9 bases lay in between. The V gene's germline CDR1 is SGHVS and CDR2 FQNEAQ. The CDR3 covers 13 residues. The CDR3 DNA reads TGTGCCAGCAGCTTGGTGACGGGCGGGGAGCTGTTTTTT. It translates to CASSLVTGGELFF. Filled out from reference TRBV7-8 and TRBJ2-2, the complete variable domain reads GAGVSQSPRYKVAKRGQDVALRCDPISGHVSLFWYQQALGQGPEFLTYFQNEAQLDKSGLPSDRFFAERPEGSVSTLKIQRTQQEDSAVYLCASSLVTGGELFFGEGSRLTVL.

The chain joins TRBV18 to TRBJ2-7; D may be TRBD1 (5 bases). V was pared by 2 bases and J by 2 bases, with 19 bases between. The CDR3 spans 17 residues. The germline V gene encodes CDR1 KGHSH and CDR2 LQKENI. In DNA, the CDR3 is TGTGCCAGCTCACCAGGGGCAGGGCTTCCGATGGCCTACGAGCAGTACTTC. Encoded protein: CASSPGAGLPMAYEQYF. The full variable domain, completed using reference TRBV18 and TRBJ2-7, is NAGVMQNPRHLVRRRGQEARLRCSPMKGHSHVYWYRQLPEEGLKFMVYLQKENIIDESGMPKERFSAEFPKEGPSILRIQQVVRGDSAAYFCASSPGAGLPMAYEQYFGPGTRLTVT.

V usage is TRBV7-6 and J usage is TRBJ2-2; D unresolved. V lost 4 bases and J 2 bases, leaving 20 bases between the germline ends. Germline values: CDR1 SGHVS, CDR2 FNYEAQ. The length of the CDR3 is 18 residues. CDR3 amino acids: CASSYQISDRRNTGELFF. For the CDR3, the DNA is TGTGCCAGCAGCTACCAAATCAGCGACCGCCGAAACACCGGGGAGCTGTTTTTT.

This clonotype was observed a handful of times. V usage is TRBV20-1 and J usage is TRBJ2-6, with 8 positions matching TRBD2. There are 16 residues in the CDR3. Germline assignment: CDR1 DFQATT and CDR2 SNEGSKA (reference sequence). The V and J ends lost 6 bases and 2 bases, in that order; junction bases with no gene match: 9. CDR3 amino acids: CSAPPPGGAGANVLTF. DNA of the CDR3: TGCAGTGCCCCACCCCCGGGAGGGGCTGGGGCCAACGTCCTGACTTTC.

This rearrangement joins TRBV11-2 to TRBJ2-7; TRBD2 aligns across 10 bases. The CDR3 covers 16 residues. With 5 bases clipped from V and 2 bases from J, the junction kept 9 bases outside the gene matches. CDR1 is SGHAT and CDR2 is FQNNGV in the germline V gene. The CDR3 region is CASSRPGLAGAYEQYF. For the CDR3, the DNA is TGTGCCAGCAGCAGACCCGGGCTAGCGGGAGCCTACGAGCAGTACTTC. Full variable domain (remainder filled in from reference TRBV11-2 and TRBJ2-7): EAGVAQSPRYKIIEKRQSVAFWCNPISGHATLYWYQQILGQGPKLLIQFQNNGVVDDSQLPKDRFSAERLKGVDSTLKIQPAKLEDSAVYLCASSRPGLAGAYEQYFGPGTRLTVT.

This clonotype was seen repeatedly, ten times or more. This sequence joins TRBV4-1 and TRBJ2-1; maybe TRBD2 (11 bases). The CDR3 has 21 residues. V lost 0 bases and J 4 bases, leaving 28 bases between the germline ends. Germline-derived CDR1 and CDR2 are MGHRA and YSYEKL. CDR3 in amino acids: CASSQEWTGGWVAGGYNEQFF. The CDR3, as DNA: TGCGCCAGCAGCCAAGAGTGGACAGGGGGTTGGGTAGCGGGAGGGTACAATGAGCAGTTCTTC.

This clonotype appeared once. The chain joins TRBV20-1 to TRBJ2-5, with a weak D call TRBD2 (5 bases). CDR1 is DFQATT and CDR2 is SNEGSKA in the germline V gene (reference sequence). This CDR3 contains 13 residues. The V end lost 5 bases, the J end lost 7 bases, and 17 bases lay between the germline ends. CDR3 DNA sequence: TGCAGTGCTTCTATAGCGAGAGCGCTGACCCAGTACTTC. Residues: CSASIARALTQYF.

Points on this clonotype: One base away lies a much larger clone, so this may be a sequencing read error. The rearrangement joins TRBV12-3 or TRBV12-4 to TRBJ2-2; D might be TRBD2 (5 bases). V lost 7 bases and J 6 bases, leaving 9 bases between the germline ends. This CDR3 has 12 amino acids. CDR3 coding DNA: TGTGCCAGCAATTTGGGAGCCGGGGAGCTGTTTTTT. It is translated as CASNLGAGELFF.

This clonotype was seen a handful of times. The chain has TRBV20-1 and TRBJ1-5; the match to TRBD1 covers 11 bases. V lost 6 bases to trimming and J lost 6 bases; unmatched junction nucleotides: 7. Germline loops: CDR1 DFQATT, CDR2 SNEGSKA (reference sequence). The CDR3 sequence is 14 residues long. Here the CDR3 reads CSATRDRGFQPQHF. DNA for the CDR3: TGCAGTGCAACTCGGGACAGGGGGTTTCAGCCCCAGCATTTT.

This chain connects TRBV6-5 to TRBJ2-4; perhaps TRBD1 as D (6 bases). Germline assignment: CDR1 MNHEY and CDR2 SVGAGI. Deletions cut 2 bases from V and 1 base from J, with 12 bases between. The CDR3 has 16 residues. The CDR3 DNA is TGTGCCAGCAGTTACCAGACAGGTCTCGCCAAAAACATTCAGTACTTC. Its translation: CASSYQTGLAKNIQYF.